This TCR beta chain stems from a study of T cell responses to AZD1222 COVID-19 vaccine (dated by TCRdb to about 2021). Notes on the research overall: A total of roughly 240 trial participants underwent TCR sequencing, of whom 207 received two doses of AZD1222 and some 26 received two doses of the MenACWY control vaccine. Trial participants were enrolled into age subgroups of 18-55, 56-69 and 70-plus years, which contained approximately 150, 28 and 58 TCR-sequenced participants, respectively.

With regard to this clone: Its antigen is not yet known. No much larger clonotype is one base removed from it; base qualities were not supplied.

The CDR3 regions of human TCRbeta chains were analyzed by immunosequencing. Per the source publication's procedure: TCRs in the repertoires were compared against a reference library of SARS-CoV-2-specific TCRs that had been generated with the MIRA antigen-specificity platform. Breadth was defined as the fraction of unique TCRs that were SARS-CoV-2-associated, and depth was defined as the fraction of total T cells that were SARS-CoV-2-associated. Each spike-specific TCR was assigned to its reactive spike region and to a CD4 or CD8 class using the MIRA data. Log10-transformed breadth and depth values were compared by one-way ANOVA with Sidak's multiple comparisons tests. TCRdb carries this immuneACCESS record with in-frame sequences only. Its versions omit some clonotypes, under half of them owing to an unresolved V gene in the studies checked, with the rest unexplained. V and J calls plus clone size are reproduced from that table; the DNA served to infer D and trimming. In this sample the table shows around 120,000 clones, roughly 90% of which occur a single time. The ten largest account for 7.1% of the sample.

V is pared back by 4 bases and J by 8 bases, with 15 bases lying between the germline termini. The CDR3, from cysteine to phenylalanine, totals 13 residues. Only the CDR3 region is kept as DNA, spanning 39 bases read in frame from base 1. CDR1 and CDR2, looked up from the germline V gene, are SGDLS and YYNGEE. Reading the label with the study, this specimen's time point is: about 28 days (+/-7) after the second vaccine dose. AZD1222 recipients with second doses at about 4 weeks or about 12 weeks were pooled, because spike-specific TCR depth and breadth did not differ between schedules. The vaccinee samples were drawn from two UK trials, COV001 and COV002, one of which was a single-blind randomized controlled phase 2/3 trial testing AZD1222 (ChAdOx1 nCoV-19) in healthy adults. For TCRbeta chain sequencing, PBMC samples from trial participants were taken at day 0 and at day 28 after the second dose.

Overall study outcomes, separate from this receptor: The 56-69-year group was small, and its depth increase did not reach significance, likely because of low power. Because no samples from the day 14 peak response were available, repertoires could be characterized only after the peak T cell response. Epitopes outside the regions mutated in the B.1.351 and B.1.1.7 variants were reportedly recognized by nearly half of the unique spike-specific TCRs. The whole spike protein was spanned by vaccine-associated CD4 TCRs, and dominant responses were seen in regions 160-218 and 743-854. Only six AZD1222 recipients were SARS-CoV-2 seropositive at baseline, limiting conclusions about previously exposed vaccinees. Spike-specific TCR breadth and depth rose significantly after two AZD1222 doses compared with day 0 and with MenACWY recipients. Participants were mostly white British, with more females than males. The authors suggested clonal diversity may have been underestimated.

The receptor was derived from an adult who received the AZD1222 COVID-19 vaccine. The chain links TRBV9 with TRBJ1-2; matching of 5 bases hints at TRBD1 as the D gene. The sequenced sample was peripheral blood, obtained 28 days after the second AZD1222 dose. CDR3 reads: CASSPTDTGGYTF. The sequence in DNA is TGTGCCAGCAGCCCAACGGACACTGGCGGCTACACCTTC.